Included here is one TCR beta chain sequence, with context. Its antigen is not known. cDNA synthesis used the whole RNA isolate, giving expressed TCRB sequences. Only in-frame clones appear in the TCRdb table, and some are missing; sequencing was by immunoSEQ multiplex PCR. This sample has hundreds of thousands of clones; roughly an eighth occur once, and the top ten carry roughly 0.017%. CD4+ naive, central memory, regulatory and stem cell-like memory subsets were isolated by sorting on CD45RO/CCR7/CD25/CD127/CD95/CD27. This sample is part of a study of beta chain features in type 1 diabetes. Broader study findings: Researchers could not determine here whether HLA type influences TCRB rearrangement.

The CDR3 is 16 amino acids. Germline lookup yields CDR1 SGHTA and CDR2 FQGNSA. The junction had 13 bases not matched to a gene; V was cut back by 6 bases and J by 9 bases. The origin of this receptor is a man between 18 and 35 years old in good health. This chain joins TRBV7-2 and TRBJ1-6; the match to TRBD1 covers 8 bases. Sequenced: naive CD4+ T cells from blood. The CDR3 here is CASRPTGQGTSSPLHF. The CDR3 DNA reads as TGTGCCAGCAGACCCACCGGACAGGGCACATCTTCACCCCTCCACTTT.